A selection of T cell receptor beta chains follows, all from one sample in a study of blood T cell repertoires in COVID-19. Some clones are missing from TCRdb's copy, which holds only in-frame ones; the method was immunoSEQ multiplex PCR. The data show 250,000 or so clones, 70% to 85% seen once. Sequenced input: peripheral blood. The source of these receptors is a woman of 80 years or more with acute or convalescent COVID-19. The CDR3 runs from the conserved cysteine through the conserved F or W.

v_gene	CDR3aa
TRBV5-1	CASSLGQGMAQHF
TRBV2	CASRHSNSPLHF
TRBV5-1	CASSIRDRGTDTQYF
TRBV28	CASSFALGTSGRTDTQYF
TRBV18	CASSPTSAGGTDTQYF
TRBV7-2	CASTDSNQPQHF
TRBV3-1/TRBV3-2	CASSQSQGAGGKLFF
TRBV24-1	CATSDPGQGSYEQYF
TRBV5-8	CASSPGQVATEAFF
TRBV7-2	CASSYGQGAETQYF
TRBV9	CASSVWEGGGSKNIQYF
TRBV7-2	CASSLGQENTEAFF
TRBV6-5	CAIRGIAKNIQYF
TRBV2	CASSRDRSSGNTIYF
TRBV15	CATSRERRVINEKLFF
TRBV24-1	CATILGQGGGYTF
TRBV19	CASSPLTGGTYEQYF
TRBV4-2	CASSQDRGANEKLFF
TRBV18	CASSPRDTPGSYNEQFF
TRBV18	CASSAGAGELFF